This T cell receptor (beta chain) was sequenced during a study of Ad26.COV2.S vaccination and SARS-CoV-2 variants. Study results and limitations: Substantial response breadth was reportedly seen for spike-specific CD8+ and CD4+ T cells after vaccination. Possibly, TCR breadth and depth analyses underestimated total T cell responses.

Profiled with immunoSEQ multiplex PCR; TCRdb holds only in-frame clones, not every one. The data hold just over 350,000 clones, with 85% observed a single time. Treatment described: approximately 18 received Ad26.COV2.S at low or high dose, single or two shots; 5 received placebo; per-sample allocation not given. Collection of the samples took place on day 63 after the first injection of vaccine or placebo. The donor was a Boston adult aged 18-55 years. A word on this clone: The antigen remains unidentified.

Trimming took off 4 bases at V and 0 bases at J, with 9 bases between the two ends. CDR1 is SQVTM, CDR2 ANQGSEA, per germline. This CDR3 comprises 14 residues. The source of this sequence is a person between 18 and 60 years old who received the Ad26.COV2.S COVID-19 vaccine or a placebo. The chain joins TRBV29-1 to TRBJ2-2; tentative D call: TRBD1 (6 bases). The sequencing here drew on peripheral blood, taken in a trial of Ad26.COV2.S vaccine versus placebo. In DNA, the CDR3 is TGCAGCGTTGCCGACAGGACGAACACCGGGGAGCTGTTTTTT. Its translation: CSVADRTNTGELFF.